This T cell receptor (beta chain) stems from a study of cytomegalovirus exposure and HLA in healthy donors. Overall study results and limits: The likely explanation for a cluster of highly shared sequence variants was sequencing artifact. Among the CMV-associated chains, three were confirmed in vitro as specific for CMV antigens. A later analysis found common viral pathogens apparently linked to several of the most significant clusters. The authors listed 180 or so TCR beta chains as cytomegalovirus-associated.

The study ran its PCR with 60 Vbeta and 13 Jbeta primers. The repertoire was sequenced with immunoSEQ multiplex PCR; TCRdb's copy has only in-frame clones and lacks some. The sample lists 110,000 or so clones, approximately 77% seen once, with approximately 5% in the top ten. Germline loops: CDR1 SGHNT, CDR2 YYREEE (reference sequence). V lost 6 bases and J lost 4, with 14 bases in between. The CDR3 length is 14 residues. This clone was seen a few times. As yet, its antigen is unknown. The chain combines TRBV5-4 with TRBJ2-4; a possible D gene is TRBD2 (6 bases). Sequenced: PBMCs. The sequence derives from a man aged 50-60 years in good health and CMV-seropositive. This CDR3 reads CASTLGGTKNIQYF. CDR3 sequence (DNA): TGTGCCAGCACCTTAGGAGGGACTAAAAACATTCAGTACTTC.